The 22 T cell receptor beta chains in this list originate from one sample, sequenced in a study of PD-1 blockade in classical Hodgkin lymphoma. Here immunoSEQ multiplex PCR was the method, and the copy in TCRdb shows in-frame clones only, minus some. The sample has about 20,000 clones; about 80% are singletons. The time point: cycle 4 day 1 (C4D1), after around six weeks of nivolumab. No patient escaped relapse after autologous stem cell transplantation, and brentuximab vedotin exposure varied. Thawed PBMCs were the source of CD8+ T cells, obtained through magnetic negative selection. The starting material was CD8+ T cells from blood, obtained before the fourth cycle of nivolumab. The receptor source for this set is a human donor with classical Hodgkin lymphoma.

The chain recombines TRBV7-3 with TRBJ1-1; D is possibly TRBD1 (6 bases). Per the germline V gene, CDR1 is SGHTA and CDR2 is FQGTGA. V dropped 4 bases and J dropped 1 base, with 7 bases sitting between them. The CDR3 consists of 13 residues. This chain's CDR3 is CASSSGQNTEAFF. CDR3 bases: TGTGCCAGCAGCTCGGGACAGAACACTGAAGCTTTCTTT.

The rearrangement uses TRBV15 and TRBJ2-7; 7 nucleotides agree with TRBD2. J was trimmed by 6 bases and V by 0 bases; bases with no gene match: 2. Germline V gives CDR1 LNHNV, CDR2 YYDKDF (reference sequence). There are 13 residues in the CDR3. The CDR3 reads CATSRDREAEQYF. In DNA, the CDR3 is TGTGCCACCAGCAGAGATCGGGAGGCCGAGCAGTACTTC.

CDR3 DNA sequence: TGTGCCAGCAGCTCGAACCCGCGGACGGGGGAGACCCAGTACTTC. Encoded protein: CASSSNPRTGETQYF. The chain is built from TRBV7-2 and TRBJ2-5; D might be TRBD2 (5 bases). The V and J ends lost 4 bases and 5 bases respectively, with 17 bases between them. CDR1 SGHTA and CDR2 FQGNSA come from the germline V gene. CDR3 length: 15 residues.

V gene TRBV7-8 combines with J gene TRBJ1-2; D remains unclear. The CDR3 loop spans 15 amino acids. Between the trimmed V and J ends, which lost 4 bases and 1 base, there was a span of 13 bases. CDR1 is SGHVS and CDR2 is FQNEAQ in the germline V gene. DNA for the CDR3: TGTGCCAGCAGCTCCAGCGGAGAACTTAACTATGGCTACACCTTC. It yields the protein CASSSSGELNYGYTF.

The rearrangement joins TRBV7-9 to TRBJ2-2; TRBD1 aligns across 9 bases. V lost 3 bases and J lost 3; bases outside the gene matches: 8. CDR3 length: 17 residues. Germline V lookup: CDR1 SEHNR, CDR2 FQNEAQ (reference sequence). CDR3: CASSFLTGGMDTGELFF. DNA for the CDR3: TGTGCCAGCAGCTTTTTGACAGGGGGGATGGACACCGGGGAGCTGTTTTTT.

This sequence joins TRBV27 and TRBJ2-7; TRBD1 is a possible D gene (6 bases). With 3 bases removed from V and 0 bases from J, the gap between germline ends came to 6 bases. The CDR3 is 13 amino acids. Per the germline V gene, CDR1 is MNHEY and CDR2 is SMNVEV (reference sequence). For the CDR3, the DNA is TGTGCCAGCAGTTTGGGACACTCCTACGAGCAGTACTTC. Its protein is CASSLGHSYEQYF.

The chain joins TRBV5-8 to TRBJ2-7; 8 positions match TRBD1. Germline CDR1 reads SGHTS; CDR2 reads YDEGEE. V shed 4 bases and J 4 bases; nucleotides not matched to a gene: 4. The CDR3 runs to 13 residues. CDR3 DNA: TGTGCCAGCAGCATCAGGGGGCTATACGAGCAGTACTTC. Translating it yields CASSIRGLYEQYF.

V and J are TRBV6-5 and TRBJ1-2, with D possibly TRBD1 on 6 matching bases. V was cut by 2 bases and J by 4 bases, with 8 bases left in between. Germline loops: CDR1 MNHEY, CDR2 SVGAGI. The CDR3 runs to 13 residues. DNA for the CDR3: TGTGCCAGCAGTTACGGGGGGGCCTATGGCTACACCTTC. This codes for CASSYGGAYGYTF.

The J gene is TRBJ2-5, the V gene TRBV4-2; D gene unclear. Germline CDR1 is LGHNA and CDR2 is YNFKEQ. V lost 3 bases and J lost 2, with 19 bases in between. This CDR3 region has 17 residues. The CDR3 protein is CASSQVHSRMGQETQYF. The CDR3 DNA is TGTGCCAGCAGCCAGGTGCACTCTAGGATGGGACAAGAGACCCAGTACTTC.

The chain recombines TRBV27 with TRBJ1-2, with TRBD1 matching 9 bases. The CDR3 length is 13 residues. Trimming removed 2 bases from V and 5 bases from J; junction bases left unmatched: 0. In germline, CDR1 is MNHEY, CDR2 SMNVEV (reference sequence). CDR3 residues: CASSLGTGYGYTF. The CDR3 nucleotides are TGTGCCAGCAGTTTAGGGACAGGGTATGGCTACACCTTC.

The chain's CDR3 is CASSSRGPNSPLHF. DNA for the CDR3: TGTGCCAGCAGCTCCCGGGGCCCCAATTCACCCCTCCACTTT. The V gene is TRBV5-6, the J gene TRBJ1-6, with D perhaps TRBD1 (5 bases). V was trimmed by 3 bases and J by 7 bases, leaving 11 bases between them. The germline CDR1 and CDR2 sequences are SGHDT and YYEEEE. The CDR3 loop spans 14 amino acids.

This rearrangement joins TRBV28 to TRBJ2-3; D ambiguous. This CDR3 is built from 12 residues. Trimming took 6 bases from V and 2 from J, leaving 6 bases between them. Germline values: CDR1 MDHEN, CDR2 SYDVKM. CDR3 sequence (DNA): TGTGCCAGCAGCCTCGACACAGATACGCAGTATTTT. It specifies CASSLDTDTQYF.

The gene calls are TRBV9 and TRBJ2-5; D gene ambiguous. Germline V gene data show CDR1 as SGDLS and CDR2 as YYNGEE. The CDR3 length is 14 residues. V was shortened by 2 bases and J by 2 bases, with 10 bases between the two germline ends. The CDR3, as DNA: TGTGCCAGCAGCGTTTGGCCAGATCAAGAGACCCAGTACTTC. Amino acid sequence: CASSVWPDQETQYF.

The chain joins TRBV14 to TRBJ2-5; 11 positions agree with TRBD1. V shed 11 bases and J 2 bases; nucleotides not matched to a gene: 13. The CDR3 loop spans 16 amino acids. From germline, CDR1 is SGHDN and CDR2 FVKESK. In DNA form, the CDR3 reads TGTGCCTCACGGGGGTCCGGGACAGGGGGACAAGAGACCCAGTACTTC. Translated, it gives CASRGSGTGGQETQYF.

This chain connects TRBV27 to TRBJ2-5; TRBD2 might be the D (5 bases). In germline, CDR1 is MNHEY, CDR2 SMNVEV (reference sequence). The CDR3 covers 12 residues. The V end was cut by 8 bases, the J end by 2 bases, with 9 bases between. CDR3 nucleotide sequence: TGTGCCAGCGGACTTCTACAAGAGACCCAGTACTTC. It codes for CASGLLQETQYF.

This clone was counted a few times. The chain employs TRBV5-6 and TRBJ2-7; D is uncertain. Germline V gene lookup returns CDR1 SGHDT and CDR2 YYEEEE. Trimming cost V 0 bases and J 5 bases, with 9 bases left between them. This CDR3 contains 13 residues. CDR3 DNA sequence: TGTGCCAGCAGCTTGGGACCAACTGACGAGCAGTACTTC. This translates into CASSLGPTDEQYF.

The genes are TRBV5-4 and TRBJ2-1, with TRBD2 matching over 9 bases. The CDR3 is 14 amino acids. V was clipped by 2 bases and J by 7 bases; unmatched bases: 4. Germline-derived CDR1 and CDR2 are SGHNT and YYREEE (reference sequence). The DNA of the CDR3 is TGTGCCAGCAGCTTAACTCTAGCGGGGAATGAGCAGTTCTTC. This translates into CASSLTLAGNEQFF.

V is TRBV2 and J is TRBJ2-5; 9 bases line up with TRBD1. CDR1 SNHLY and CDR2 FYNNEI come from the germline V gene. The CDR3 covers 15 residues. V shed 10 bases, J shed 5 bases, and the junction held 14 bases outside the gene matches. Here the CDR3 reads CANLQGRQGGETQYF. Written as DNA, the CDR3 is TGTGCCAACCTACAGGGGCGACAGGGGGGTGAGACCCAGTACTTC.

This sequence joins TRBV7-9 and TRBJ1-4; D remains ambiguous. Between the trimmed V and J ends, which lost 5 bases and 3 bases, there was a span of 10 bases. The CDR3 totals 14 residues. Germline CDR1 SEHNR, CDR2 FQNEAQ (reference sequence). DNA for the CDR3: TGTGCCAGCAGCCAATACGGGGCTAATGAAAAACTGTTTTTT. This sequence encodes CASSQYGANEKLFF.

V usage is TRBV27 and J usage is TRBJ1-2; tentative D call: TRBD1 (5 bases). This CDR3 is built from 16 residues. The V gene's germline CDR1 is MNHEY and CDR2 SMNVEV (reference sequence). Trimming removed 0 bases at V and 0 bases at J, with 11 bases between. The CDR3 region is CASSLSGGAANYGYTF. Here the CDR3 DNA reads TGTGCCAGCAGTTTATCGGGGGGAGCTGCTAACTATGGCTACACCTTC.

The rearrangement links TRBV19 to TRBJ2-2; no definite D call. Germline V lookup: CDR1 LNHDA, CDR2 SQIVND (reference sequence). Trimming removed 6 bases at V and 1 base at J, with 6 bases between. The CDR3 totals 13 residues. CDR3 bases: TGTGCCAGTAGGAGAGAGAACACCGGGGAGCTGTTTTTT. It translates to CASRRENTGELFF. The full variable domain, completed using reference TRBV19 and TRBJ2-2, is DGGITQSPKYLFRKEGQNVTLSCEQNLNHDAMYWYRQDPGQGLRLIYYSQIVNDFQKGDIAEGYSVSREKKESFPLTVTSAQKNPTAFYLCASRRENTGELFFGEGSRLTVL.

This clone occurred once. The CDR3 coding sequence is TGTGCCAGCACCTACATCGTTGGGGCGGCAGATACGCAGTATTTT. Amino acid sequence: CASTYIVGAADTQYF. The gene calls are TRBV7-9 and TRBJ2-3, with D possibly being TRBD1 (5 bases). Per germline, CDR1 SEHNR and CDR2 FQNEAQ (reference sequence). CDR3 length equals 15 residues. Between the trimmed V and J ends, which lost 7 bases and 4 bases, there was a span of 18 bases.